The TCR beta chain under discussion was sequenced for a study of blood T cell repertoires in COVID-19 (dated by TCRdb to about 2020). The study in broad terms: Samples covering the acute and convalescent phases of COVID-19 were provided by collaborators in the United States, Italy and Spain. The prospective study material was composed of cDNA or gDNA derived from T cells, B-cell-depleted T cells, or PBMCs. Deeply sampled blood TCRbeta repertoires from subjects exposed to, actively infected with, or recovered from COVID-19 were included in the dataset. The repertoires were released in a freely available public database intended as a resource for research on the immune response to SARS-CoV-2. The samples were drawn from the first 160 participants of the ongoing ImmuneRACE study and from about 1,200 subjects provided by 6 global collaborators. The sample metadata nearly always contained a de-identified subject ID, COVID-19 status, age in years and sex. Where available, HLA class I and class II types were taken from metadata supplied by the sample provider and were not determined by assay-based typing.

In the prospective study, participants were about 18 to 90 years old, resided in around 25 geographic areas of the United States, and were enrolled through a virtual design. To assign participants to cohorts, the prospective study relied on clinical history that participants themselves reported in a screening survey and a study questionnaire. Recovered participants in ImmuneRACE Cohort 3 were defined by two consecutive negative NP/OP PCR tests, clearance by a healthcare professional, or resolution of symptoms. Each participant in the prospective study had whole blood, serum and a nasopharyngeal or oropharyngeal swab collected by mobile phlebotomists. Prospective study participants could optionally give additional blood draws and questionnaires over a 2-month period. Blood samples from the prospective study were shipped frozen or at room temperature prior to DNA extraction. Reading from cysteine to phenylalanine, the CDR3 counts 16 amino acids. The read is trimmed to its CDR3 DNA, 48 bases read in frame from base 1. V loses 2 bases at its end and J loses 2 bases; junction bases beyond the gene matches: 7. From a lookup of the germline V gene, CDR1 and CDR2 are KGHSH and LQKENI.

Study-wide findings and limitations: The quantity of clinical and demographic metadata differed by source and by participant and was supplied without curation.

The immunoSEQ Assay, a bias-controlled multiplex PCR, was used to amplify TCRbeta CDR3 regions from genomic DNA. Processing in the source paper ran as follows. The number of nucleated cells in each sample was estimated by amplification of reference gene primers within the assay. To quantify the absolute abundance of each unique TCRbeta CDR3 rearrangement, sequence reads were collapsed and filtered. Productive Simpson clonality was computed per sample as the square root of Simpson's diversity index over productive rearrangements. This immuneACCESS table, as held by TCRdb, lists in-frame sequences with V and J called but not all clones. Of the missing ones, under half trace to an unresolved V gene in checked studies; the others have no known cause. V and J calls and clone size are as listed in that table; D and trimming were resolved from the DNA. The sample has 360,000 or so clones on record, 83% of them singletons. Together, the top ten hold 5.1% of the sample.

As concerns this clone: No antigen is known for it. Base-call qualities are not available, and no considerably larger clone is one nucleotide away.

Sequences were obtained from PBMCs or T cells enriched from blood (not recorded which). This TCR was sampled from a woman aged 45-65 years who had recovered from COVID-19. This chain is built from TRBV18 and TRBJ1-1, with 8 bases aligning to TRBD1. The CDR3 region: CASSPDRGASNTEAFF. The bases read TGTGCCAGCTCACCAGACAGGGGAGCTAGTAACACTGAAGCTTTCTTT.